The sequence of this T cell receptor beta chain was determined in a study of T cells in Graves' hyperthyroidism and ophthalmopathy. Study-level background: Peripheral blood was taken when the disease was first diagnosed, before any treatment began.

Amplification of TCR beta CDR3 regions was performed using RNA transcripts as template. Primed by the HTBI set, a first-round RT-PCR was run on the TCR CDR3. One entry per CDR3 protein, called by TCRdb with MiXCR from the multiplex PCR reads. Among 85,000 to 110,000 distinct CDR3 sequences listed, 40% to 50% were seen once. A lack of ophthalmopathy progression within 18 months defined stable Graves' hyperthyroidism. Patients between 18 and 65 years old had hyperthyroidism, newly diagnosed and lasting under 2 months. Clinical symptoms, serum thyroxine and TRAb, thyroid ultrasound and orbital computed tomography were used for the diagnoses. The sample holds many counts of this clonotype. Germline V gene sequence: CDR1 KGHDR, CDR2 SFDVKD. This CDR3 spans 16 amino acids. V was pared by 0 bases and J by 3 bases, with 11 bases between.

The chain combines TRBV24-1 with TRBJ2-1, with D possibly TRBD2 on 6 matching bases. Source material: blood. The receptor's source is a man aged 35 to 55 with Graves' hyperthyroidism. The CDR3 region is CATSDLGGTGYNEQFF. The CDR3 nucleotides are TGTGCCACCAGTGATTTGGGAGGGACGGGCTACAATGAGCAGTTCTTC.